The 18 T cell receptor beta chains below come from one sample, sequenced in a study of cytomegalovirus exposure and HLA in healthy donors. Produced via immunoSEQ multiplex PCR; TCRdb's table is partial and in-frame only. Among 150,000 to 200,000 clones listed, more than 75% were seen once. The sample consisted of PBMCs. The receptor source for this set is a man between 18 and 35 years old in good health and CMV-seropositive.

The CDR3 loop is CSVGSSYEQYF. DNA for the CDR3: TGCAGCGTTGGGAGCTCCTACGAGCAGTACTTC. The chain has TRBV29-1 and TRBJ2-7; D call uncertain. CDR1 and CDR2 from the germline V gene are SQVTM and ANQGSEA. The ends were cut back, 4 bases at V and 0 bases at J, with 4 bases in the middle. The CDR3 covers 11 residues.

This rearrangement joins TRBV30 to TRBJ1-1; D might be TRBD1 (6 bases). This CDR3 has 16 residues. The germline V and J ends were trimmed by 4 bases and 2 bases, with 20 bases remaining between them. Per germline, CDR1 GTSNPN and CDR2 SVGIG (reference sequence). The CDR3 DNA sequence: TGTGCCTGGAAAGAAAGGGGTTACAGGGCAAACACTGAAGCTTTCTTT. It encodes CAWKERGYRANTEAFF.

V and J are TRBV5-1 and TRBJ2-7; D remains unclear. Germline CDR1 and CDR2: SGHRS and YFSETQ. The CDR3 runs to 15 residues. The V end was cut by 4 bases, the J end by 0 bases, with 14 bases between. The CDR3 nucleotides are TGCGCCAGCAGCCCGGATCCTCGGAGCTCCTACGAGCAGTACTTC. It encodes CASSPDPRSSYEQYF.

This chain links TRBV4-1 with TRBJ2-7, with D possibly matching TRBD1 (5 bases). The CDR3 runs to 13 residues. The V end lost 1 base, the J end lost 3 bases, and 7 bases lay between the germline ends. Germline V gene sequence: CDR1 MGHRA, CDR2 YSYEKL. The CDR3 DNA is TGCGCCAGCAGCCAAGGCAGGGACTACGAGCAGTACTTC. This encodes CASSQGRDYEQYF.

CDR3 residues: CASSEDRLAGVNEQFF. The CDR3 DNA reads TGTGCCAGCAGTGAAGATAGACTAGCGGGCGTAAATGAGCAGTTCTTC. The genes are TRBV6-1 and TRBJ2-1; 10 bases are shared with TRBD2. With V trimmed by 1 base and J by 7 bases, 7 bases remained unmatched. CDR1 is MNHNS, CDR2 SASEGT, per germline. The CDR3 runs to 16 residues.

The chain has TRBV21-1 and TRBJ1-3. TRBV21-1 is a recognized pseudogene. The CDR3 extends over 15 amino acids. In DNA, the CDR3 is TGTGCCAGCAGCGCCTGCGGGGAGCCACGAAACACCATATATTTT. Its translation is CASSACGEPRNTIYF.

The rearrangement uses TRBV7-2 and TRBJ1-2, with D possibly being TRBD1 (5 bases). This CDR3 contains 17 residues. V lost 5 bases and J 0 bases, leaving 19 bases between the germline ends. Germline values: CDR1 SGHTA, CDR2 FQGNSA. In DNA form, the CDR3 reads TGTGCCAGCAGCCACGGGACGGACTACACCCCTAACTATGGCTACACCTTC. The encoded protein is CASSHGTDYTPNYGYTF.

The rearrangement uses TRBV9 and TRBJ2-7, with D possibly being TRBD2 (5 bases). CDR3 length: 13 residues. With 0 bases removed from V and 5 bases from J, the gap between germline ends came to 9 bases. Germline V gives CDR1 SGDLS, CDR2 YYNGEE. CDR3 DNA sequence: TGTGCCAGCAGCGTAGCTATTAGCGACGAGCAGTACTTC. Amino acid sequence: CASSVAISDEQYF.

The CDR3 nucleotides are TGCGCCAGCAGCACGTCAGGGGCCCTACAAGAGACCCAGTACTTC. Its protein product is CASSTSGALQETQYF. This sequence joins TRBV5-1 and TRBJ2-5, with D maybe TRBD1 (6 bases). Between the trimmed V and J ends, which lost 4 bases and 2 bases, there was a span of 15 bases. Germline-derived CDR1 and CDR2 are SGHRS and YFSETQ. The CDR3 contains 15 residues. Combining the CDR3 with reference TRBV5-1 and TRBJ2-5 gives the whole variable domain KAGVTQTPRYLIKTRGQQVTLSCSPISGHRSVSWYQQTPGQGLQFLFEYFSETQRNKGNFPGRFSGRQFSNSRSEMNVSTLELGDSALYLCASSTSGALQETQYFGPGTRLLVL.

J is TRBJ2-3 and V is TRBV5-4; TRBD2 matches at 9 bases. This CDR3 spans 15 amino acids. CDR1 and CDR2 (germline): SGHNT, YYREEE (reference sequence). V lost 4 bases and J lost 5; bases outside the gene matches: 8. As DNA, the CDR3 is TGTGCCAGCAGCCATGCGGGAGGGCCGGAAGATACGCAGTATTTT. Translation: CASSHAGGPEDTQYF.

The chain has TRBV6-1 and TRBJ2-5; tentative D call: TRBD2 (5 bases). The CDR3 is 14 residues long. V lost 3 bases and J 5 bases, leaving 13 bases between the germline ends. The V gene's germline CDR1 is MNHNS and CDR2 SASEGT. The CDR3 reads CASSERGPRETQYF. The DNA of the CDR3 is TGTGCCAGCAGTGAGAGAGGGCCCCGGGAGACCCAGTACTTC.

As DNA, the CDR3 is TGCGCCAGCAGCCCCTACCCGGCAGGGCCAACGGACACTGAAGCTTTCTTT. It codes for CASSPYPAGPTDTEAFF. The chain combines TRBV4-1 with TRBJ1-1, with a weak D call TRBD1 (5 bases). With 4 bases removed from V and 3 bases from J, the gap between germline ends came to 21 bases. This CDR3 is built from 17 residues. Per the germline V gene, CDR1 is MGHRA and CDR2 is YSYEKL.

The chain links TRBV18 to TRBJ2-5; no clear D gene. The CDR3 length is 12 residues. Germline V lookup: CDR1 KGHSH, CDR2 LQKENI. Trimming took off 3 bases at V and 4 bases at J, with 6 bases between the two ends. The CDR3 region has the DNA TGTGCCAGCTCACCCCTAACAGAGACCCAGTACTTC. The encoded protein is CASSPLTETQYF.

This clone was detected only a few times. V usage is TRBV29-1 and J usage is TRBJ1-2, with 9 nucleotides matching TRBD1. Germline V lookup: CDR1 SQVTM, CDR2 ANQGSEA. This CDR3 spans 13 amino acids. Trimming took 7 bases from V and 10 from J; bases not matched to a gene: 13. This CDR3 reads CSALTGTGLDYTF. The CDR3 region has the DNA TGCAGCGCCCTAACCGGGACAGGGTTGGACTACACCTTC.

The V gene is TRBV11-2, the J gene TRBJ2-2; 8 positions match TRBD1. J lost 6 bases, V lost 4 bases, and 7 bases had no gene match. The V gene's germline CDR1 is SGHAT and CDR2 FQNNGV. CDR3 size: 15 residues. CDR3 region: CASSSQGARAGELFF. The CDR3 DNA sequence: TGTGCCAGCAGCTCTCAGGGGGCTAGGGCCGGGGAGCTGTTTTTT.

J is TRBJ1-2 and V is TRBV27, with TRBD1 as a possible D gene (5 bases). The germline V gene has CDR1 MNHEY and CDR2 SMNVEV (reference sequence). Trimming pared 4 bases from V and 5 bases from J, leaving 14 bases between. The CDR3 spans 14 residues. The CDR3 is CASSSGGGVYGYTF. CDR3 in DNA: TGTGCCAGCAGTTCCGGCGGGGGGGTTTATGGCTACACCTTC.

This chain joins TRBV5-8 and TRBJ1-4, with TRBD1 matching 8 bases. CDR1 and CDR2 from the germline V gene are SGHTS and YDEGEE. V shed 3 bases, J shed 8 bases, and the junction held 0 bases outside the gene matches. This CDR3 spans 12 amino acids. Here the CDR3 DNA reads TGTGCCAGCAGCTGGGACAGGGAAAAACTGTTTTTT. Amino acids: CASSWDREKLFF.

This chain joins TRBV29-1 and TRBJ2-3, with a tentative D call TRBD2 (6 bases). Germline CDR1 SQVTM, CDR2 ANQGSEA. The CDR3 runs to 15 residues. V was pared by 1 base and J by 2 bases, with 13 bases between. CDR3 protein: CSVEGGTLDTDTQYF. The DNA of the CDR3 is TGCAGCGTTGAAGGTGGGACTCTTGACACAGATACGCAGTATTTT.